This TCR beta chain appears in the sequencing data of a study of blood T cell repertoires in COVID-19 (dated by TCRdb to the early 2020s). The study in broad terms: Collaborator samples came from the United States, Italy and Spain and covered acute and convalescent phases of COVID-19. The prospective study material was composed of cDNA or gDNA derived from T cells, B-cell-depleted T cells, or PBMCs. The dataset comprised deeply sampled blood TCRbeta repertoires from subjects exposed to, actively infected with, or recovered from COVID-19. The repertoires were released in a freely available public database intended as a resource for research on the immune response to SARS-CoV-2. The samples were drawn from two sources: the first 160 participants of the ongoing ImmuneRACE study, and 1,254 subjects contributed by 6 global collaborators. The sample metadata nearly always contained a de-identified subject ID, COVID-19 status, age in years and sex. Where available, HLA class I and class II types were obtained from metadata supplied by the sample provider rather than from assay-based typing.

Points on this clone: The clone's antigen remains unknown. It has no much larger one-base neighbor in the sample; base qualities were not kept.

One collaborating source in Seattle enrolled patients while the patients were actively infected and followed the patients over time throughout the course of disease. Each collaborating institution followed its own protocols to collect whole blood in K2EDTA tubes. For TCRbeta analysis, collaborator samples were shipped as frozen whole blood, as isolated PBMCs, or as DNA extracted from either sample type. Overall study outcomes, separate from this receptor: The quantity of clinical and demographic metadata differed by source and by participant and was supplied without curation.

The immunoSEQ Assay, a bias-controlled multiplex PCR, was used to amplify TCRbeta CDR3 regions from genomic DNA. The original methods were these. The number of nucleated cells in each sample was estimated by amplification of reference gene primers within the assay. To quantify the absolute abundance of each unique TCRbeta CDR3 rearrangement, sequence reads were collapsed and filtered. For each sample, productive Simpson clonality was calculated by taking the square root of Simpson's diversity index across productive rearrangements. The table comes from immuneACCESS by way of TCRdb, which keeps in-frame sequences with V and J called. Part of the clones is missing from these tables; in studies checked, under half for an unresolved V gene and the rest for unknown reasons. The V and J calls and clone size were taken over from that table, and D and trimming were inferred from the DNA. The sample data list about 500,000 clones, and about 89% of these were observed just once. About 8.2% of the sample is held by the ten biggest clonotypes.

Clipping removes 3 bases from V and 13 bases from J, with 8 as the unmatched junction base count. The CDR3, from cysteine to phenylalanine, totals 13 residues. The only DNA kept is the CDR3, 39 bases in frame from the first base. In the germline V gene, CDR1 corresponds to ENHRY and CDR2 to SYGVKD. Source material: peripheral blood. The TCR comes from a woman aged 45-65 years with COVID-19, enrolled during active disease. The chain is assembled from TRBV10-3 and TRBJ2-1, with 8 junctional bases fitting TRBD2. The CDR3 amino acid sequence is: CAISDPGTRSQFF. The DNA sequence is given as TGTGCCATCAGTGACCCCGGGACTAGGAGTCAGTTCTTC.